This T cell receptor (beta chain) was found in a study of blood T cell repertoires in COVID-19. Study at large: Samples came from the United States, Italy and Spain, spanning acute and convalescent COVID-19.

Per the study methods: Amplified reference gene primers provided the basis for estimating nucleated cell counts. Here immunoSEQ multiplex PCR was the method, and the copy in TCRdb shows in-frame clones only, minus some. V and J calls plus clone size are reproduced from that table; the DNA served to infer D and trimming. The sample contains 150,000 to 200,000 clones, around four fifths of which appear only once. In Seattle, patients joined the study during active infection and were tracked longitudinally. This CDR3 spans 15 amino acids. CDR1 and CDR2 from the germline V gene are MDHEN and SYDVKM. Trimming left V 5 bases short and J 6 bases short, with 17 bases between.

The TCR comes from a woman in her 70s with COVID-19, enrolled during active disease. The sample comprised peripheral blood. The chain recombines TRBV28 with TRBJ1-3, with D tentatively TRBD1 (6 bases). The CDR3 sequence: CASSPRGAGANTIYF. The CDR3 DNA sequence: TGTGCCAGCAGTCCCCGGGGGGCAGGGGCAAACACCATATATTTT.